A single sample is the source of the 3 T cell receptor beta chains below, sequenced in a study of cytomegalovirus exposure and HLA in healthy donors listed by TCRdb under 2017. The method was the immunoSEQ multiplex PCR assay. The multiplex PCR relied on a mix of 60 forward primers for TCR Vbeta segments and 13 reverse primers for TCR Jbeta segments. Not all clones reach the TCRdb copy of this immuneACCESS table, which keeps in-frame sequences only. Checked studies attribute under half of the gap to unresolved V genes and leave the rest unexplained. The sample includes approximately 190,000 clones, with roughly 13% observed a single time. Roughly 7.7% of the sample lies in the top ten. Sequenced material: PBMCs. Source of these receptors: a man aged 50 to 59 in good health and CMV-seropositive.

The chain links TRBV29-1 to TRBJ2-3; the D is unclear. Trimming shortened V by 3 bases and J by 0 bases, and 4 bases separated the two germline ends. Germline-derived CDR1 and CDR2 are SQVTM and ANQGSEA. The CDR3 totals 12 residues. CDR3 in amino acids: CSVDKSTDTQYF. The CDR3 region has the DNA TGCAGCGTTGATAAAAGCACAGATACGCAGTATTTT.

This clone came up a few times. This chain links TRBV4-3 with TRBJ1-1; TRBD1 aligns across 7 bases. V shed 0 bases, J shed 4 bases, and the junction held 8 bases outside the gene matches. The CDR3 length is 16 residues. CDR1 is LGHNA, CDR2 YSLEER, per germline. The CDR3 DNA reads as TGCGCCAGCAGCCAAGATCTTGGGACAGTCTCCACTGAAGCTTTCTTT. This translates into CASSQDLGTVSTEAFF.

This clone was detected only a few times. The rearrangement uses TRBV6-1 and TRBJ2-2; D unclear. The CDR3 extends over 17 amino acids. Trimming cost V 2 bases and J 2 bases, with 15 bases left between them. Germline V gene data show CDR1 as MNHNS and CDR2 as SASEGT. In DNA form, the CDR3 reads TGTGCCAGCAGTGAAAGTCCCAGGCAGCCTAACACCGGGGAGCTGTTTTTT. It specifies CASSESPRQPNTGELFF.